This TCR beta chain derives from a study of post-analysis software for immune sequencing data. Study observations and caveats: Patients showed TRBV5-6, TRBV5-1 and TRBV20-1 among four to six TRBV segments more frequent than in controls. When compared against controls, multiple sclerosis patients showed significantly lower normalized Chao1 diversity.

This clonotype has a handful of counts. Its antigen is not known. The ends were cut back, 2 bases at V and 0 bases at J, with 11 bases in the middle. The V gene's germline CDR1 is SQVTM and CDR2 ANQGSEA. The CDR3 runs to 14 residues. Every TCR beta cDNA library bore unique molecular identifiers. Input of roughly 0.85 to 11 million T cells yielded some 500,000 cDNA molecules. From the PCR reads, TCRdb called clonotypes with MiXCR, one entry per CDR3 protein. In the table there are 500,000 to 600,000 distinct CDR3 sequences, about 40% of which are singletons. The specimen sequenced was blood. The clonotype originates from a girl aged 5 to 17 with multiple sclerosis. The chain is built from TRBV29-1 and TRBJ2-7, with D possibly being TRBD1 or TRBD2 (5 bases each). The CDR3 region has the DNA TGCAGCGTTGAATGGGGGTCGAACTCCTACGAGCAGTACTTC. Translating it yields CSVEWGSNSYEQYF.